Listed below are T cell receptor beta chains from one sample, sequenced in a study of blood T cell repertoires in COVID-19. Sequenced by immunoSEQ multiplex PCR; TCRdb stores in-frame clones only, minus some. The sample holds tens of thousands of clones, 75% to 85% seen once. Material for sequencing was peripheral blood. Every receptor here comes from a human donor in a cohort sampled during active COVID-19. CDR3s include the opening cysteine and the closing phenylalanine or tryptophan. D genes are given only for firm matches. Clone size is stated in some rows and not others, as once, few, many or a class when expanded.

D	V	J	size	CDR3	DNA
.	TRBV5-8	TRBJ1-5	.	CASIPDSGQPQHF	TGTGCCAGCATTCCGGACAGCGGACAGCCCCAGCATTTT
TRBD1	TRBV9	TRBJ2-3	once	CASSLGQGMDTQYF	TGTGCCAGCAGCCTCGGACAGGGAATGGATACGCAGTATTTT
.	TRBV18	TRBJ1-6	.	CASSPSRGANSPLHF	TGTGCCAGCTCACCATCTCGGGGAGCGAATTCACCCCTCCACTTT
.	TRBV3-1/TRBV3-2	TRBJ2-7	.	CASSQVDRSYEQYF	TGTGCCAGCAGCCAAGTCGACAGGTCCTACGAGCAGTACTTC
.	TRBV18	TRBJ1-2	few	CASSPPNIQNGYTF	TGTGCCAGCTCACCACCGAACATACAAAATGGCTACACCTTC
.	TRBV18	TRBJ2-3	few	CASSPPRGQADTQYF	TGTGCCAGCTCACCACCGCGGGGGCAGGCAGATACGCAGTATTTT
TRBD2	TRBV2	TRBJ2-3	.	CASSASGGAADTQYF	TGTGCCAGCAGTGCAAGCGGGGGGGCCGCAGATACGCAGTATTTT
.	TRBV5-1	TRBJ2-7	.	CASSLTGRANEQYF	TGCGCCAGCAGCTTGACAGGGAGAGCCAACGAGCAGTACTTC
TRBD1	TRBV6-5	TRBJ2-7	.	CASSRGQGATYEQYF	TGTGCCAGCAGTCGAGGACAGGGGGCAACCTACGAGCAGTACTTC
.	TRBV6-2/TRBV6-3	TRBJ2-5	.	CASSPRDSQETQYF	TGTGCCAGCAGCCCTAGGGACTCCCAAGAGACCCAGTACTTC
TRBD1	TRBV5-5	TRBJ1-5	.	CASCTGVDQPQHF	TGTGCCAGCTGTACAGGGGTGGATCAGCCCCAGCATTTT
.	TRBV13	TRBJ2-7	.	CASSRGLTYEQYF	TGTGCCAGCAGCCGGGGGTTGACCTACGAGCAGTACTTC
TRBD1	TRBV7-8	TRBJ2-6	.	CASGGQGASGANVLTF	TGTGCCAGCGGGGGACAGGGGGCGTCTGGGGCCAACGTCCTGACTTTC
.	TRBV4-1	TRBJ2-7	.	CASSPRPKGEGYEQYF	TGCGCCAGCAGCCCCCGACCGAAGGGGGAGGGCTACGAGCAGTACTTC
.	TRBV7-8	TRBJ2-7	.	CASSPRGGGYEQYF	TGTGCCAGCAGCCCTAGGGGAGGAGGCTACGAGCAGTACTTC
.	TRBV21-1	TRBJ2-7	few	CASCRGSF	TGTGCCAGCTGCCGAGGGAGCTTC
TRBD2	TRBV3-1/TRBV3-2	TRBJ2-7	.	CASSLSGGEQYF	TGTGCCAGCAGCCTTAGCGGGGGCGAGCAGTACTTC
.	TRBV30	TRBJ1-2	.	CAWSVRRWSNYGYTF	TGTGCCTGGAGTGTCCGGCGTTGGAGTAACTATGGCTACACCTTC
TRBD2	TRBV2	TRBJ2-5	.	CASRRLAGIQETQYF	TGTGCCAGCAGACGTCTAGCGGGGATACAAGAGACCCAGTACTTC
TRBD2	TRBV27	TRBJ2-5	.	CASSSGLAGRGETQYF	TGTGCCAGCAGTTCCGGACTAGCGGGGAGGGGTGAGACCCAGTACTTC
.	TRBV7-3	TRBJ2-7	.	CASSLGGGPYEQYF	TGTGCCAGCAGCCTAGGGGGGGGCCCCTACGAGCAGTACTTC
TRBD2	TRBV6-2/TRBV6-3	TRBJ2-3	.	CASSSPSGGATDTQYF	TGTGCCAGCAGTTCTCCTAGCGGGGGGGCGACAGATACGCAGTATTTT
TRBD2	TRBV15	TRBJ2-3	once	CATSRDRGGGATTDTQYF	TGTGCCACCAGCAGAGATCGGGGCGGGGGGGCCACCACAGATACGCAGTATTTT
TRBD1	TRBV30	TRBJ1-1	.	CAWSVQGARNTEAFF	TGTGCCTGGAGTGTACAGGGGGCTAGGAACACTGAAGCTTTCTTT
TRBD1	TRBV16	TRBJ2-7	.	CASSQSPMGQGTRNEQYF	TGTGCCAGCAGCCAATCCCCGATGGGACAGGGTACGAGGAACGAGCAGTACTTC
TRBD1	TRBV13	TRBJ1-1	.	CASSPGQEGAFF	TGTGCCAGCAGCCCGGGACAGGAGGGGGCTTTCTTT